This paragraph reports one T cell receptor beta chain. The antigen remains unidentified. Germline V gene lookup returns CDR1 LGHNT and CDR2 FRNRAP. The CDR3 has 12 amino acids. Trimming took off 6 bases at V and 10 bases at J, with 15 bases between the two ends. Method: immunoSEQ multiplex PCR; TCRdb's copy keeps in-frame clones and lacks some. The repertoire includes around 67,000 clones, roughly nine tenths of them detected once, and roughly 2% sits in the top ten. This sample is drawn from a study of T cells in localized non-small cell lung cancer. General study points: Uninvolved neighboring lung showed the greatest T cell clonality, exceeding tumor. Sequencing, confined to only one tumor region, leaves heterogeneity possible. In adjacent lung, a median about 50 of the top 100 tumor clones were found.

The chain employs TRBV12-5 and TRBJ1-1; D is ambiguous. The specimen comprised peripheral blood, sampled before any cancer treatment. The sequence came from a woman aged 35-70 years with stage I lung adenocarcinoma. CDR3 sequence reads: CASGLPLLGAFF. In nucleotides, the CDR3 is TGTGCTAGTGGCCTTCCCCTCCTAGGAGCTTTCTTT. The variable domain in full, with the rest retrieved from reference TRBV12-5 and TRBJ1-1, is DARVTQTPRHKVTEMGQEVTMRCQPILGHNTVFWYRQTMMQGLELLAYFRNRAPLDDSGMPKDRFSAEMPDATLATLKIQPSEPRDSAVYFCASGLPLLGAFFGQGTRLTVV.